The rows below give T cell receptor beta chains drawn from one sample of a study of T-cell reconstitution after alpha-beta-depleted transplantation in children. TCRdb re-called the PCR reads with MiXCR, one entry per CDR3 protein. The data hold about 510,000 distinct CDR3 sequences, with approximately 10% observed a single time. The sequenced sample was PBMCs, mostly from graft donor cells, obtained 180 days after TCRalphabeta/CD19-depleted stem cell transplant. These TCRs come from a female patient aged 2-9 years who had a stem cell transplant for aplastic anemia, so the T cells may come from the graft donor. Both conserved end residues are part of each CDR3. The D gene is left open where the match is weak. Only part of the rows carry a size: once, few, many, or a class if the clone is expanded.

v_gene,abundance,d_gene,j_gene,CDR3nt,CDR3aa
TRBV7-2,-,-,TRBJ2-7,TGTGCCAGCAGCTTAGAGGGAGCCCCCTACGAGCAGTACTTC,CASSLEGAPYEQYF
TRBV20-1,-,-,TRBJ1-3,TGCAGTGCTAGAGGGTACTCCCCGGGCAGCCCGTTGTTCTCTGGAAACACCATATATTTT,CSARGYSPGSPLFSGNTIYF
TRBV20-1,few,TRBD2,TRBJ2-7,TGCAGTGCCAAGGCCTTGAGCGGGAGAGGGTACGAGCAGTACTTC,CSAKALSGRGYEQYF
TRBV19,few,TRBD2,TRBJ2-7,TGTGCCAGTATAGGACTAGCGGGTAACTACGAGCAGTACTTC,CASIGLAGNYEQYF
TRBV15,-,TRBD2,TRBJ2-2,TGTGCCACCAGCAAGGGACTAGCGGGCCGGGACACCGGGGAGCTGTTTTTT,CATSKGLAGRDTGELFF
TRBV7-9,-,-,TRBJ2-1,TGTGCCAGCAGCTCCGGACTACACTCCTACAATGAGCAGTTCTTC,CASSSGLHSYNEQFF
TRBV12-3/TRBV12-4,many,-,TRBJ1-1,TGTGCCAGCAGTCAGGGTATCACTGAAGCTTTCTTT,CASSQGITEAFF
TRBV28,-,-,TRBJ1-2,TGTGCCAGCAGCATTGGGGGGCAGCTGAACTATGGCTACACCTTC,CASSIGGQLNYGYTF
TRBV4-3,many,-,TRBJ2-4,TGCGCCAGCAGCCCCGGACATCTTGGGCTGGACATTCAGTACTTC,CASSPGHLGLDIQYF
TRBV4-3,many,-,TRBJ1-1,TGTGCCAGCAGCCAAGACGGGGGTATGAACACTGAAGCTTTCTTT,CASSQDGGMNTEAFF
TRBV5-1,few,-,TRBJ2-6,TGCGCCAGCAGCCAAATCACAGGGTCTGGGGCCAACGTCCTGACTTTC,CASSQITGSGANVLTF
TRBV4-3,-,TRBD2,TRBJ2-3,TGCGCCAGCAGCCAAGAAACTAGCGGACAATGGGGATATACGCAGAATTTT,CASSQETSGQWGYTQNF
TRBV12-3/TRBV12-4,many,-,TRBJ2-1,TGTGCCAGCAACTCAGGGGCGGGAGACAATGAGCAGTTCTTC,CASNSGAGDNEQFF
TRBV7-2,-,TRBD2,TRBJ2-3,TGTGCCAGCAGCTTAAGAGCCCTAGCGGGGGCAGATACGCAGTATTTT,CASSLRALAGADTQYF
TRBV19,few,-,TRBJ2-3,TGTGCCAGTAGCGGGAGAGGCGATACGCAGTATTTT,CASSGRGDTQYF
TRBV7-2,few,-,TRBJ2-5,TGTGCCAGCAGCTTTTTTGTTAGGGGCGCGGGGGAGACCCAGTACTTC,CASSFFVRGAGETQYF
TRBV3-1,-,-,TRBJ1-2,TGTGCCAGCAGCCAAGATCGGGGGCGTGGTGGCTACACCTTC,CASSQDRGRGGYTF
TRBV12-3/TRBV12-4,few,-,TRBJ2-7,TGTGCCAGCAGTTTGATTGCAGGGTCCGAGCAGTACTTC,CASSLIAGSEQYF
TRBV19,-,-,TRBJ1-6,TGTGCCAGTAACCATCCCGGGAGCTCCTATAATTCACCCCTCCACTTT,CASNHPGSSYNSPLHF
TRBV5-1,-,TRBD2,TRBJ2-3,TGCGCCAGTTCCCCGACTAGCGGGAGTCGAGATACGCAGTATTTT,CASSPTSGSRDTQYF
TRBV29-1,many,TRBD2,TRBJ2-1,TGCAGCGTTGAAACTCGGACTAGGAGCAATGAGCAGTTCTTC,CSVETRTRSNEQFF
TRBV9,many,TRBD2,TRBJ2-7,TGTGCCAGCAGCGACAGCGGGAGGGCCAAGGACGAGCAGTACTTC,CASSDSGRAKDEQYF
TRBV28,-,-,TRBJ2-6,TGTGCCAGCAGTCCCCCCGGCGGGGCCAACGTCCTGACTTTC,CASSPPGGANVLTF
TRBV29-1,few,-,TRBJ1-1,TGCAGCGTTTCGGACCGAAGAGCTTTCTTT,CSVSDRRAFF
TRBV6-5,few,TRBD2,TRBJ2-7,TGTGCCAGCAGTTACGGGCTAGCGGGAACCTACGAGCAGTACTTC,CASSYGLAGTYEQYF
TRBV5-1,many,-,TRBJ2-3,TGCGCCAGCAGCTTGGAGTGGGCGAGAGATACGCAGTATTTT,CASSLEWARDTQYF
TRBV5-1,few,TRBD1,TRBJ2-5,TGCGCCAGCAGCTTAACCGGGACAGAGGTCCAAGAGACCCAGTACTTC,CASSLTGTEVQETQYF
TRBV20-1,few,TRBD2,TRBJ2-2,TGCAGTGTTATAGCGGGAGGCCAGAACACCGGGGAGCTGTTTTTT,CSVIAGGQNTGELFF
TRBV20-1,few,-,TRBJ1-5,TGCAGTGCTAGAGACGGGGGGTATAGCAATCAGCCCCAGCATTTT,CSARDGGYSNQPQHF
TRBV29-1,-,TRBD1,TRBJ2-1,TGCAGCGTTGAAGCTGGTGGGAGACAGGGCGGCAATGAGCAGTTCTTC,CSVEAGGRQGGNEQFF
TRBV7-6,-,TRBD2,TRBJ2-7,TGTGCCAGCAGCCCCGGAGGTAGCGGGGCCCCCTACGAGCAGTACTTC,CASSPGGSGAPYEQYF
TRBV29-1,many,TRBD1,TRBJ1-2,TGCAGCCTTGATAACAGGGGGCATGGCTACACCTTC,CSLDNRGHGYTF
TRBV6-1,-,TRBD1,TRBJ1-5,TGTGCCAGCAGCACGGACAGGGGACCCAATCAGCCCCAGCATTTT,CASSTDRGPNQPQHF
TRBV7-2,-,TRBD1,TRBJ1-2,TGTGCCAGCAGCTCTCAGTCAACCCGGGACAGGGTCTTC,CASSSQSTRDRVF
TRBV4-1,few,-,TRBJ2-5,TGCGCCAGCAGCCAAGATAATGGGGAGACCCAGTACTTC,CASSQDNGETQYF
TRBV20-1,many,TRBD2,TRBJ2-1,TGCAGTGCTAGAGCGGGGCTTAGCGGGAAGCTGCAGTTCTTC,CSARAGLSGKLQFF
TRBV4-3,-,TRBD2,TRBJ2-1,TGCGCCAGCAGGTCGGGACTAGCGGGGCCAATAGGTGAGCAGTTCTTC,CASRSGLAGPIGEQFF
TRBV7-2,few,TRBD2,TRBJ2-5,TGTGCCAGCAGCTACCGGACTAGCGGGCTCCAAGAGACCCAGTACTTC,CASSYRTSGLQETQYF
TRBV21-1,-,-,TRBJ1-5,TGTGCCCGCATAACCCAATATAGCAATCAGCCCCAGCATTTT,CARITQYSNQPQHF
TRBV7-2,-,TRBD2,TRBJ2-3,TGTGCCAGCACCCAGCTGGGACTAGGGAGAGATACGCAGTATTTT,CASTQLGLGRDTQYF
TRBV15,-,-,TRBJ2-2,TGTGCCACCAGCAGAGTTTGGGGGACCGGGGAGCTGTTTTTT,CATSRVWGTGELFF
TRBV5-1,-,-,TRBJ1-2,TGCGCCAGCAGCTTGGATGCAGGTTTCGATGGCTACACCTTC,CASSLDAGFDGYTF
TRBV5-1,-,TRBD1,TRBJ2-5,TGCGCCAGCAGCTTCCGACAGGGTGGAGAGACCCAGTACTTC,CASSFRQGGETQYF
TRBV29-1,many,-,TRBJ2-1,TGCAGCGTCCCGGGACGGATTAACTACAATGAGCAGTTCTTC,CSVPGRINYNEQFF